Below, 5 T cell receptor beta chains from the same sample are listed, as sequenced in a study of T-cell memory formation after mild COVID-19. TCRdb reprocessed the 5' RACE reads with MiXCR, giving one entry per CDR3 protein. The sample shows 300,000 to 350,000 distinct CDR3 sequences, about an eighth of them seen only once. The specimen sequenced was PBMCs or a T cell subset sorted from them (not recorded which). Receptor source: a man younger than 35 who had mild COVID-19 (a few samples of this study predate the infection). Cell type and time point are not known.

The V gene is TRBV7-2, the J gene TRBJ2-3; TRBD2 aligns across 10 bases. Trimming took 1 base from V and 2 from J; bases not matched to a gene: 3. This CDR3 contains 16 residues. Germline values: CDR1 SGHTA, CDR2 FQGNSA. CDR3 sequence reads: CASSLDLAGDTDTQYF. CDR3 bases: TGTGCCAGCAGCTTAGACCTAGCGGGAGACACAGATACGCAGTATTTT.

This clonotype was counted between two and nine times. The J gene is TRBJ2-5, the V gene TRBV6-2 or TRBV6-3; D may be TRBD1 or TRBD2 (6 bases each). The CDR3 is 12 residues long. Germline CDR1 and CDR2: MNHEY and SVGEGT. V lost 7 bases and J lost 6, with 12 bases in between. This CDR3 is CASTQGGKTQYF. In nucleotides, the CDR3 is TGTGCCAGCACCCAAGGGGGGAAGACCCAGTACTTC.

The chain couples TRBV7-9 to TRBJ2-3, with D unclear. Germline values: CDR1 SEHNR, CDR2 FQNEAQ (reference sequence). Trimming stripped 7 bases from V and 2 bases from J, with 4 bases between. The CDR3 is 11 residues long. The CDR3 coding sequence is TGTGCCAGCATGCCCACAGATACGCAGTATTTT. Encoded protein: CASMPTDTQYF.

In this sample, this clonotype turned up many times. The chain links TRBV7-8 to TRBJ2-7, with D possibly matching TRBD2 (5 bases). Trimming took off 4 bases at V and 2 bases at J, with 9 bases between the two ends. The germline gives CDR1 SGHVS, CDR2 FQNEAQ. The CDR3 is 13 residues long. As DNA, the CDR3 is TGTGCCAGCAGCTCGGAGGCGACCTACGAGCAGTACTTC. It translates to CASSSEATYEQYF.

The rearrangement links TRBV6-6 to TRBJ2-3; D tentatively reads TRBD1 or TRBD2 (6 bases each). This CDR3 is built from 15 residues. The V end lost 9 bases, the J end lost 6 bases, and 22 bases lay between the germline ends. From germline, CDR1 is MNHNY and CDR2 SVGAGI (reference sequence). The chain's CDR3 is CASERTVEGGDTQYF. For the CDR3, the DNA is TGTGCCAGTGAACGGACGGTGGAAGGGGGGGATACGCAGTATTTT.